What follows are 15 T cell receptor beta chains derived from one specimen sequenced in a study of cytomegalovirus exposure and HLA in healthy donors. The table came from immunoSEQ multiplex PCR; TCRdb's copy has only in-frame clones and leaves some out. The sample contains about 73,000 clones, roughly 95% of which appear only once. The sequencing sample was made of PBMCs. The receptors derive from a man younger than 35 in good health and CMV-seronegative.

CDR3 coding DNA: TGTGCCAGCAGCCATAACACCATATATTTT. Its protein product is CASSHNTIYF. The chain is built from TRBV7-9 and TRBJ1-3; D not certain. CDR3 length: 10 residues. Per the germline V gene, CDR1 is SEHNR and CDR2 is FQNEAQ (reference sequence). Trimming pared 5 bases from V and 7 bases from J, leaving 3 bases between.

This clone was detected once. The CDR3 region has the DNA TGTGCCAGTAAGATTACCCCTAGTGGGGGGACTGAAGCTTTCTTT. Residues: CASKITPSGGTEAFF. The rearrangement uses TRBV19 and TRBJ1-1; D may be TRBD1 (5 bases). CDR1 LNHDA and CDR2 SQIVND come from the germline V gene (reference sequence). This CDR3 has 15 amino acids. V was trimmed by 7 bases and J by 5 bases, leaving 20 bases between them.

This clone has just one count. The chain employs TRBV27 and TRBJ2-1; 7 nucleotides agree with TRBD1. The CDR3 loop spans 15 amino acids. V shed 7 bases, J shed 7 bases, and the junction held 13 bases outside the gene matches. Germline loops: CDR1 MNHEY, CDR2 SMNVEV (reference sequence). The CDR3 sequence is CASTYMGTALNEQFF. The CDR3 region has the DNA TGTGCCAGCACCTATATGGGGACAGCACTTAATGAGCAGTTCTTC.

The gene calls are TRBV5-4 and TRBJ1-2; 7 bases agree with TRBD1. CDR1 and CDR2 (germline): SGHNT, YYREEE (reference sequence). V dropped 4 bases and J dropped 5; count of bases not matched to a gene: 2. This CDR3 is 12 amino acids long. CDR3 nucleotides: TGTGCCAGCAGCCCAGGGGGTTATGGCTACACCTTC. This translates into CASSPGGYGYTF.

This chain joins TRBV28 and TRBJ1-1, with 8 nucleotides matching TRBD1. The CDR3 runs 14 residues. From germline, CDR1 is MDHEN and CDR2 SYDVKM. Trimming at V came to 5 bases and at J to 4 bases, leaving 6 bases not matched to a gene. The CDR3 region has the DNA TGTGCCAGCAGTCCCGGGCAGGGGGCCACTGAAGCTTTCTTT. Its protein product is CASSPGQGATEAFF.

The gene calls are TRBV7-9 and TRBJ2-4; 8 bases align to TRBD2. V was clipped by 5 bases and J by 6 bases; unmatched bases: 9. Germline V gene lookup returns CDR1 SEHNR and CDR2 FQNEAQ (reference sequence). This CDR3 has 15 residues. CDR3 amino acids: CASSPAGGFGNIQYF. Here the CDR3 DNA reads TGTGCCAGCAGCCCCGCGGGGGGTTTCGGAAACATTCAGTACTTC.

This clone was seen just once. V usage is TRBV15 and J usage is TRBJ2-7; tentatively, D is TRBD1 (6 bases). The CDR3 contains 12 residues. CDR1 is LNHNV, CDR2 YYDKDF, per germline (reference sequence). The germline V and J ends were trimmed by 9 bases and 3 bases, with 12 bases remaining between them. This CDR3 reads CATGRGNYEQYF. The CDR3 DNA is TGTGCCACGGGAAGGGGGAACTACGAGCAGTACTTC.

This clone was counted once. The chain uses TRBV7-3 and TRBJ2-3, with 11 bases identical to TRBD1. The V gene end was trimmed by 5 bases and the J gene end by 8 bases; junction bases not matched to a gene: 3. Germline CDR1 reads SGHTA; CDR2 reads FQGTGA. CDR3 length: 13 amino acids. The CDR3 nucleotides are TGTGCCAGCAGCCCGGACAGGGGGCTTACGCAGTATTTT. Protein: CASSPDRGLTQYF.

The chain is built from TRBV16 and TRBJ1-5; maybe TRBD1 (6 bases). The germline V gene encodes CDR1 KGHSY and CDR2 FQNENV. With 4 bases removed from V and 7 bases from J, the gap between germline ends came to 17 bases. The CDR3 totals 15 residues. This chain's CDR3 is CASSLIGQGMQPQHF. DNA for the CDR3: TGTGCCAGCAGCCTAATCGGGCAGGGGATGCAGCCCCAGCATTTT.

This clone was seen more than once but under ten times. The genes are TRBV5-4 and TRBJ2-5; 8 positions match TRBD1. Trimming removed 0 bases from V and 5 bases from J; junction bases left unmatched: 3. Germline values: CDR1 SGHNT, CDR2 YYREEE (reference sequence). CDR3 length: 14 residues. DNA for the CDR3: TGTGCCAGCAGCTTGGAACAGGGGGACGAGACCCAGTACTTC. This codes for CASSLEQGDETQYF.

V usage is TRBV4-2 and J usage is TRBJ2-2; TRBD2 matches 9 bases. Germline CDR1 and CDR2: LGHNA and YNFKEQ. Losses at the gene ends were 0 bases for V and 6 bases for J; bases not matched to a gene: 17. The CDR3 runs 20 residues. The CDR3 reads CASSQDPGGLARIRAGELFF. The CDR3 DNA follows: TGTGCCAGCAGCCAAGATCCAGGGGGACTAGCACGGATTCGAGCCGGGGAGCTGTTTTTT.

The chain joins TRBV15 to TRBJ1-2; D is undetermined. V lost 1 base, J lost 5 bases, and 17 bases lay in between. CDR1 is LNHNV and CDR2 is YYDKDF in the germline V gene (reference sequence). The CDR3 loop spans 16 amino acids. CDR3 residues: CATSRGAGSEVYGYTF. The CDR3 bases are TGTGCCACCAGCAGAGGGGCTGGATCGGAGGTGTATGGCTACACCTTC.

The chain links TRBV2 to TRBJ2-1; TRBD2 matches at 7 bases. Looked up from germline, CDR1 is SNHLY and CDR2 is FYNNEI. The CDR3 spans 15 residues. The ends lost 6 bases at V and 0 bases at J; junction bases unmatched: 5. CDR3 in amino acids: CASSLGGSSYNEQFF. The CDR3 bases are TGTGCCAGCAGCCTCGGGGGGAGCTCCTACAATGAGCAGTTCTTC.

This clone came up once. V gene TRBV27 combines with J gene TRBJ1-2; maybe TRBD1 (5 bases). Looked up from germline, CDR1 is MNHEY and CDR2 is SMNVEV (reference sequence). The CDR3 sequence is 15 residues long. V dropped 6 bases and J dropped 0 bases, with 14 bases sitting between them. CDR3 DNA: TGTGCCAGCAGCCACCGGGGGACCTCTAACTATGGCTACACCTTC. This sequence encodes CASSHRGTSNYGYTF.

V usage is TRBV11-3 and J usage is TRBJ2-1, with TRBD2 matching over 7 bases. The V and J ends lost 5 bases and 6 bases, in that order; junction bases with no gene match: 10. Germline CDR1 reads SGHNT; CDR2 reads YENEEA. The CDR3 has 15 residues. CDR3 protein: CASSELGGISNEQFF. DNA of the CDR3: TGTGCCAGCAGCGAACTCGGGGGGATAAGCAATGAGCAGTTCTTC.